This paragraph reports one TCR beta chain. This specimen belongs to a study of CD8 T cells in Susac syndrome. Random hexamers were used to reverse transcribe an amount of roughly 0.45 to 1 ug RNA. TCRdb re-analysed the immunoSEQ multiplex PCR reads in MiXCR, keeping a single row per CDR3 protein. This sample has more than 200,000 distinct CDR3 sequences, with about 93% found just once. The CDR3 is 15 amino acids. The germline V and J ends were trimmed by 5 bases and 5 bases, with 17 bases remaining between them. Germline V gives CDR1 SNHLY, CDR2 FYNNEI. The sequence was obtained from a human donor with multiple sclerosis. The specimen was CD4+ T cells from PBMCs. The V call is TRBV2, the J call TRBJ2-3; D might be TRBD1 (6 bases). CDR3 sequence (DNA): TGTGCCAGCAGTTTGGTACAGGGACGTGGAGATACGCAGTATTTT. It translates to CASSLVQGRGDTQYF.